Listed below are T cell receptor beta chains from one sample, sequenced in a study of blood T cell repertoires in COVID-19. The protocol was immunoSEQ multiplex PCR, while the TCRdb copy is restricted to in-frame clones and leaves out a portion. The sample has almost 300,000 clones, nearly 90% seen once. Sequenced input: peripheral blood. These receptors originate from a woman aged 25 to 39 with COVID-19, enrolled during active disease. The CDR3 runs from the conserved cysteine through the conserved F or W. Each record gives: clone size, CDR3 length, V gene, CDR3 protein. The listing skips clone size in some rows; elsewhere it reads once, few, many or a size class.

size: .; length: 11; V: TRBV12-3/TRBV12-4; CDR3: CASRTGTPQHF
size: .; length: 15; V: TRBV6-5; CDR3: CASSLDRGESYGYTF
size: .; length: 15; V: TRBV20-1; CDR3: CSASDPRAPNEKLFF
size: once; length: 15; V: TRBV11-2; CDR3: CASSSGLAGGGAQYF
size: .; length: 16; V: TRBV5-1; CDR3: CASSLGGAASTDTQYF
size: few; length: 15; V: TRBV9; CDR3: CASSPRTGGFTEAFF
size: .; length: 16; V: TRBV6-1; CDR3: CASSASGGWVDQPQHF
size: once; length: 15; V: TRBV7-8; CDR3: CASSPLSGGLQPQHF
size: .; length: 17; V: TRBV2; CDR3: CASSGLADLTGGGELFF
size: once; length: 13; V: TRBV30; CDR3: CAWSRGFAGELFF
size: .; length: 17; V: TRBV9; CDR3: CASSVGMSGELNYGYTF
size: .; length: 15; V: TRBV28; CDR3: CASSFLQGAQNTQYF
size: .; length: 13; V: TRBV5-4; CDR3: CASSWIGGVEQFF
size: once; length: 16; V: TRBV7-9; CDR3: CASSLEGPTGNHEQYF
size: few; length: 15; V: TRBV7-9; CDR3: CASSSPGLANNEQFF
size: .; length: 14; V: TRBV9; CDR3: CASSSRTSGGPQYF
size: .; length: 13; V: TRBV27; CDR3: CASSFRGLQPQHF
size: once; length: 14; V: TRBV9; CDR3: CASSWIGGTGELFF
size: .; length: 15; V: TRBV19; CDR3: CASSIGARIQETQYF
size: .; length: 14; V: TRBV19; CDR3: CASSIMIGERGYTF
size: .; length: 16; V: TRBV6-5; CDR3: CASSYSQGTYSYEQYF
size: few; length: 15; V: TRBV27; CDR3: CASSFGAGGAYEQYF
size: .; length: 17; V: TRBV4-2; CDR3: CASSLKAGHNSGNTIYF
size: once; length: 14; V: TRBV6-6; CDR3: CASRLPGGGTEAFF
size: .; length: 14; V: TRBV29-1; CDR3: CSVEEEGPADEQFF
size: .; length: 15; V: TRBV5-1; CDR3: CASSFDAGGTGELFF
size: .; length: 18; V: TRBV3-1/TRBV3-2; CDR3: CASSQEWRDRWENTEAFF
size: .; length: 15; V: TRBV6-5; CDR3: CASSYSTGGGSPLHF
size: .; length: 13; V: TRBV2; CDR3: CASSEGPTGELFF
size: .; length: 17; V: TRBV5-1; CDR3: CASSRTGGSIPTDTQYF
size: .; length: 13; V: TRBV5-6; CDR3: CASSLGQGNTIYF
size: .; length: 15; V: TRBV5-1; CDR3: CASSQGGGRGNTIYF
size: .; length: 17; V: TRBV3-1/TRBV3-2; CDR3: CASSQGSVAGEWETQYF
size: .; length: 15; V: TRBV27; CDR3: CASSFTGTILETQYF
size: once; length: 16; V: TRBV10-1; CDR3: CASSALRQDRYNEQFF
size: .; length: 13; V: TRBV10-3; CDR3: CAITLDSSYEQYF
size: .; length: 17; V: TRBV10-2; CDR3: CARYGKASGGRSYEQYF
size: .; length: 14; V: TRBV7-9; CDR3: CASSLSGALHEQYF
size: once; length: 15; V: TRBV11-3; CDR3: CASSIAGPSYNEQFF
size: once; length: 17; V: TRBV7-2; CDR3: CASSLRQATSYNSPLHF
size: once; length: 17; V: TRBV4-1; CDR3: CASSQLGQGPTSDGYTF
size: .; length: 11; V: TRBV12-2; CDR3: CASRPSHEQYF
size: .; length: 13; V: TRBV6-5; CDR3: CASRQAGGFEQYF
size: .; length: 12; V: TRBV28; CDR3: CASSSSGFEQFF
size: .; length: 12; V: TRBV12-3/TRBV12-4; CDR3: CASSHRGNEQFF
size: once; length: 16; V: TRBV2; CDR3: CASSLGQGITTDTQYF
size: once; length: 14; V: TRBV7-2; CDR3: CASSLDLATYEQYF
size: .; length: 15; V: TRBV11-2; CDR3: CASSLGQGVDHEQYF
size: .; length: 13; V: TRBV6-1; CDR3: CASSELRGGEAFF
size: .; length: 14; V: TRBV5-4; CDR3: CASSESGGGYEQYF
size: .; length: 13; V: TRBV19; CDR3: CASSIDLNQPQHF
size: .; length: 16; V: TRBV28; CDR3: CASSLITGSLNTEAFF
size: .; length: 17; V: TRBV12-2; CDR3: CASRLLTSGEITDTQYF
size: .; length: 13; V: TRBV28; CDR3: CASSYRGRSEAFF
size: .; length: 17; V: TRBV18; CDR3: CASTGLAVGVSYNEQFF
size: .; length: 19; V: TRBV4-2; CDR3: CASSQDLGTSGVRSYEQYF
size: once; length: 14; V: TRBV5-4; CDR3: CASSLGRRGTEAFF
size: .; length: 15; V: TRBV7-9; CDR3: CASIASTRRVDTQYF
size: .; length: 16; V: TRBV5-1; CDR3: CASSYIGGARWNEQFF
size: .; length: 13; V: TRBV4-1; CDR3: CASSPVGGYGYTF